The TCR beta chain described here comes from a study of cytomegalovirus exposure and HLA in healthy donors. This CDR3 contains 14 residues. Unmatched junction bases numbered 4, after V lost 3 bases and J lost 3 bases. The germline gives CDR1 LGHNA, CDR2 YSLEER. There are a few counts of this clone. PCR amplification relied on 60 Vbeta primers (plus 13 Jbeta primers). Sequencing used immunoSEQ multiplex PCR; TCRdb keeps in-frame clones, though not all of them. This sample carries roughly 100,000 clones, roughly four fifths of them seen once, and the ten largest clones take roughly 1.3%. Material for sequencing was PBMCs. The chain carries TRBV4-3 and TRBJ1-1; the match to TRBD1 covers 7 bases. The clonotype originates from a man in his forties in good health and CMV-seronegative. The CDR3: CASSHQQGDTEAFF. Here the CDR3 DNA reads TGCGCCAGCAGCCACCAGCAGGGGGACACTGAAGCTTTCTTT.